These 4 T cell receptor beta chains originate from one sample sequenced in a study of control samples from healthy donors and cancer patients (dated by TCRdb to about 2020). Library method: the immunoSEQ multiplex PCR assay. Imported from immuneACCESS, the table was reduced by TCRdb to in-frame sequences with V and J called. These copies leave out some clones; in studies compared against another copy, an unresolved V gene accounts for under half, and the cause of the remainder is not known. In this sample the table shows 150,000 to 200,000 clones, roughly nine tenths of which occur a single time. Of the sample, approximately 1.5% is held by the ten largest clones. The sample consisted of blood. The receptors stem from a woman aged 30 to 39 in good health.

This clone has more than one count but fewer than ten. V and J are TRBV28 and TRBJ1-5; D is uncertain. CDR1 and CDR2 (germline): MDHEN, SYDVKM. Deletions cut 4 bases from V and 0 bases from J, with 4 bases between. This CDR3 is 13 amino acids long. CDR3 coding DNA: TGTGCCAGCAGTTGGTATAGCAATCAGCCCCAGCATTTT. Protein sequence: CASSWYSNQPQHF.

V gene TRBV7-6 combines with J gene TRBJ1-1, with unresolved D. Trimming removed 0 bases at V and 1 base at J, with 3 bases between. Germline CDR1 is SGHVS and CDR2 is FNYEAQ. The CDR3 loop spans 13 amino acids. The CDR3 bases are TGTGCCAGCAGCTTAGCAACGAACACTGAAGCTTTCTTT. The encoded protein is CASSLATNTEAFF. Based on the CDR3 plus reference TRBV7-6 and TRBJ1-1, the full variable domain is GAGVSQSPRYKVTKRGQDVALRCDPISGHVSLYWYRQALGQGPEFLTYFNYEAQQDKSGLPNDRFSAERPEGSISTLTIQRTEQRDSAMYRCASSLATNTEAFFGQGTRLTVV.

The chain has TRBV15 and TRBJ1-3, with 10 bases fitting TRBD1. This CDR3 comprises 16 residues. The J segment lost 3 bases and the V segment lost 3 bases, leaving 5 bases of the junction unmatched. Germline assignment: CDR1 LNHNV and CDR2 YYDKDF (reference sequence). This CDR3 is CATSRNRDRGGNTIYF. The DNA for the CDR3 is TGTGCCACCAGCAGGAACCGGGACAGGGGTGGAAACACCATATATTTT.

The rearrangement joins TRBV15 to TRBJ2-3; TRBD2 matches 9 bases. Germline assignment: CDR1 LNHNV and CDR2 YYDKDF (reference sequence). The CDR3 length is 15 residues. V was pared by 6 bases and J by 1 base, with 5 bases of the junction left unmatched. CDR3 amino acids: CATRAGGRGTDTQYF. As DNA, the CDR3 is TGTGCCACCAGGGCGGGAGGGAGGGGCACAGATACGCAGTATTTT.